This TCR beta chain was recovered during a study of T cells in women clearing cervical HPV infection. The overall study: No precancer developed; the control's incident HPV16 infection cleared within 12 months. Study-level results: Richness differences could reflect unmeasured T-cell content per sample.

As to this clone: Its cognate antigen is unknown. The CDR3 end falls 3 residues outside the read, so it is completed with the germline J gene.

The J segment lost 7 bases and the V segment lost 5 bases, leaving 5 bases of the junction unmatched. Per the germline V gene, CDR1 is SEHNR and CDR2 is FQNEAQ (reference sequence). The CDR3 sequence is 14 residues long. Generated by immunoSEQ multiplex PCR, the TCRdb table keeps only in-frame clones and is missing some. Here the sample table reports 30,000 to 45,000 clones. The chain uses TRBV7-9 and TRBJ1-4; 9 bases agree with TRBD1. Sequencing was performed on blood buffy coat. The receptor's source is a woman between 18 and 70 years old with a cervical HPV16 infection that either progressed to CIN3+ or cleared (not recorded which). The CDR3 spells CASSTGGVGEKLFF. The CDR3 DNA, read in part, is TGTGCCAGCAGCACAGGGGGCGTAGGTGAAAAA.